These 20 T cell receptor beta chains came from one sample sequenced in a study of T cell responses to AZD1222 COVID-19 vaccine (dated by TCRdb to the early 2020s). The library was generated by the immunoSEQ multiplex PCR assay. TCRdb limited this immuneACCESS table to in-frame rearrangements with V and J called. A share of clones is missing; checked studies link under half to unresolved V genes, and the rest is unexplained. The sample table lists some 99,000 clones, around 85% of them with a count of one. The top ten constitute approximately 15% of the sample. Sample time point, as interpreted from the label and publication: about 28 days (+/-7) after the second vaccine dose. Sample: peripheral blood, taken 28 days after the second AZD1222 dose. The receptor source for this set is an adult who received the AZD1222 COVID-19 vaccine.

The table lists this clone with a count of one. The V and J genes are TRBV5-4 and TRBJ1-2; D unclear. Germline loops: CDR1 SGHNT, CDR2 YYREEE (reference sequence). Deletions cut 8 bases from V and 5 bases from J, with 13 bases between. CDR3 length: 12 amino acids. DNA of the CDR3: TGTGCCAGGAGGACCGTTCTTTATGGCTACACCTTC. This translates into CARRTVLYGYTF.

For the CDR3, the DNA is TGTGCCAGCACACTGAGGGAGGGCTATGGCTACACCTTC. Translating it yields CASTLREGYGYTF. V usage is TRBV6-5 and J usage is TRBJ1-2; no clear D gene. The CDR3 length is 13 residues. Germline CDR1 is MNHEY and CDR2 is SVGAGI. V shed 7 bases and J shed 4 bases, with 13 bases lying between them.

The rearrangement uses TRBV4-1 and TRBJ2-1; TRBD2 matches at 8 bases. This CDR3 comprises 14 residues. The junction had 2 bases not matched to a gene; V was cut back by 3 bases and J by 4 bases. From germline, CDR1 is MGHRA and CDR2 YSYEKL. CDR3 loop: CASSQRGVYNEQFF. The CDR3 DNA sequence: TGCGCCAGCAGCCAGCGGGGGGTATACAATGAGCAGTTCTTC.

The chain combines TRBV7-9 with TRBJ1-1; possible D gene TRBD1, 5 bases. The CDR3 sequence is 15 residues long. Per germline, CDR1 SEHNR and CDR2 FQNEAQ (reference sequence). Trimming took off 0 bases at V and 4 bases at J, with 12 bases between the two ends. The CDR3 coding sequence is TGTGCCAGCAGCTTAGCGCTCGGGGGTGGCACTGAAGCTTTCTTT. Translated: CASSLALGGGTEAFF.

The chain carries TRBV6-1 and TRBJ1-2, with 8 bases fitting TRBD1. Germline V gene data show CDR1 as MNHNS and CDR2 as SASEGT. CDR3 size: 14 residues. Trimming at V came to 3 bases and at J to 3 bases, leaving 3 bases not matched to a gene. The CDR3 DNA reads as TGTGCCAGCAGTGACGGACAGGGCTACTATGGCTACACCTTC. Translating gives CASSDGQGYYGYTF.

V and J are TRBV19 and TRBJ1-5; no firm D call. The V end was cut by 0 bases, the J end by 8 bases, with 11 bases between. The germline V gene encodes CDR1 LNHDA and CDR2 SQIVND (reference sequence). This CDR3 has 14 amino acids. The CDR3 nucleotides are TGTGCCAGTAGTATAGATCTTCCCCCTAAGCCCCAGCATTTT. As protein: CASSIDLPPKPQHF.

Here the CDR3 reads CASNGQGAREQYF. In DNA, the CDR3 is TGTGCCAGCAACGGACAGGGGGCGAGGGAGCAGTACTTC. The chain uses TRBV2 and TRBJ2-7; 11 nucleotides line up with TRBD1. After removal of 7 bases from V and 7 bases from J, the junction contained 6 bases not matched to a gene. Germline CDR1 SNHLY, CDR2 FYNNEI. There are 13 residues in the CDR3. Drawing the rest from reference TRBV2 and TRBJ2-7, the complete variable domain is EPEVTQTPSHQVTQMGQEVILRCVPISNHLYFYWYRQILGQKVEFLVSFYNNEISEKSEIFDDQFSVERPDGSNFTLKIRSTKLEDSAMYFCASNGQGAREQYFGPGTRLTVT.

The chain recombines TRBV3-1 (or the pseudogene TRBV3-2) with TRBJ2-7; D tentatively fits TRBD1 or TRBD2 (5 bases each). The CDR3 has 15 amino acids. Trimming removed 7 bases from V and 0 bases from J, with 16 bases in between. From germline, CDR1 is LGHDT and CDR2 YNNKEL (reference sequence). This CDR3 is CASTVNGTHSYEQYF. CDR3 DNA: TGTGCCAGCACTGTTAACGGGACCCACTCCTACGAGCAGTACTTC.

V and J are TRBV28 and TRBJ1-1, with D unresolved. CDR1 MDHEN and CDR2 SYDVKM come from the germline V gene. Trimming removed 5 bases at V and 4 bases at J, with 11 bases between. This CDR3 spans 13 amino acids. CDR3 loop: CASSPPRFTEAFF. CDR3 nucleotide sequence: TGTGCCAGCAGTCCCCCCCGTTTCACTGAAGCTTTCTTT.

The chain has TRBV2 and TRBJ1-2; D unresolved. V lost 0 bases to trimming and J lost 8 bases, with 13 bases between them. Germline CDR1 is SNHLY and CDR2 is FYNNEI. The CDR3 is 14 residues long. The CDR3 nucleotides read TGTGCCAGCAGTGAAGCGCAGGCCACCCGGGGCTACACCTTC. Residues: CASSEAQATRGYTF.

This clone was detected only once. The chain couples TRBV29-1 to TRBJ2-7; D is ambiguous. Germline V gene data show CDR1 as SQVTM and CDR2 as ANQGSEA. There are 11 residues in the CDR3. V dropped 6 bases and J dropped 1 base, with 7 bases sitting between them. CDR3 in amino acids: CSVIVSYEQYF. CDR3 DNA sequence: TGCAGCGTCATTGTGTCCTACGAGCAGTACTTC.

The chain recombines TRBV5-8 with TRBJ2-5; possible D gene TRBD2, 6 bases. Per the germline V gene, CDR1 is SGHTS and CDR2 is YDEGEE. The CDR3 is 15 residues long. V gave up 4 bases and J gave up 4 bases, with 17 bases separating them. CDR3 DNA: TGTGCCAGCAGCCGTTATCAGGGAGCGGGAGAGACCCAGTACTTC. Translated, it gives CASSRYQGAGETQYF.

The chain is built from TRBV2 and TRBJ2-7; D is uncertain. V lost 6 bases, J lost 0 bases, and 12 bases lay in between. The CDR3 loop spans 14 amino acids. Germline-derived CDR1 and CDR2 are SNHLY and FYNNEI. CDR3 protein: CASSDPFSSYEQYF. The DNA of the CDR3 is TGTGCCAGCAGCGATCCGTTTAGCTCCTACGAGCAGTACTTC.

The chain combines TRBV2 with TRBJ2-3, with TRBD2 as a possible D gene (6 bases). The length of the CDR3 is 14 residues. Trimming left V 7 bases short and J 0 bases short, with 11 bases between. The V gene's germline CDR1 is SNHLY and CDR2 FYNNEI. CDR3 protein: CASKMAGSTDTQYF. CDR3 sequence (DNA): TGTGCCAGCAAAATGGCGGGAAGCACAGATACGCAGTATTTT.

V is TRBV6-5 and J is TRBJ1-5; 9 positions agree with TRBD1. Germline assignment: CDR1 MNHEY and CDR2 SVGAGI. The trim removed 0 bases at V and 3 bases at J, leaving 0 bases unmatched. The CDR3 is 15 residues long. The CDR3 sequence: CASSYSQGANQPQHF. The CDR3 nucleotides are TGTGCCAGCAGTTACTCACAGGGGGCCAATCAGCCCCAGCATTTT.

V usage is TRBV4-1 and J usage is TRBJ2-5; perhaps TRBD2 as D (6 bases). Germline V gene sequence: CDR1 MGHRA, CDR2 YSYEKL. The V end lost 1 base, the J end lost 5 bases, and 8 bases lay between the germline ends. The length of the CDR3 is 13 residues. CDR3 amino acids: CASSQVGRETQYF. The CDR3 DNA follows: TGCGCCAGCAGCCAAGTGGGGAGGGAGACCCAGTACTTC.

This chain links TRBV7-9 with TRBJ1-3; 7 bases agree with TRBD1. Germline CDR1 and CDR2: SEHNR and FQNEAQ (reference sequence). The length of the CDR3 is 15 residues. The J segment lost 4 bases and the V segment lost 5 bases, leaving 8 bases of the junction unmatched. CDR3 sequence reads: CASSPGRGLGNTIYF. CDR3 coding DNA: TGTGCCAGCAGCCCCGGGAGGGGGCTAGGAAACACCATATATTTT.

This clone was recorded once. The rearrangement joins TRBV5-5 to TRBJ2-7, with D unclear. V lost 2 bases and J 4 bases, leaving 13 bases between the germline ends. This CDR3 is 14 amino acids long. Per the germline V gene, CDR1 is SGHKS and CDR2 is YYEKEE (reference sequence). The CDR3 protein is CASSFGRESYEQYF. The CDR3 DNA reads TGTGCCAGCAGCTTCGGCAGAGAGAGTTACGAGCAGTACTTC.

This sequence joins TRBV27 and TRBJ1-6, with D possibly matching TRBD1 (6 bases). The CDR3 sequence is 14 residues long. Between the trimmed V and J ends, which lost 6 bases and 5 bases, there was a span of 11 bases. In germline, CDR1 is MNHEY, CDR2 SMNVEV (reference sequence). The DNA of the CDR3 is TGTGCCAGCAGCCGACAGGATAATAATTCACCCCTCCACTTT. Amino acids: CASSRQDNNSPLHF.

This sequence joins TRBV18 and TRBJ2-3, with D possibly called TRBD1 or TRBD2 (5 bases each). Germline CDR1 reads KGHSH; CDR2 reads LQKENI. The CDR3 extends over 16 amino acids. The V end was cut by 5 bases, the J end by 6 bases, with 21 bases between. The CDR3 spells CASSSLPGPGGDTQYF. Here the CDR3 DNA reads TGTGCCAGCTCATCACTTCCGGGACCCGGCGGTGATACGCAGTATTTT.